A single T cell receptor beta chain is shown here with its context. The antigen is undetermined. Sequencing was performed with immunoSEQ multiplex PCR; in TCRdb, only in-frame clones are kept and a portion is missing. The table has about 1.5 million clones, approximately 98% seen once. Donation came from healthy HIV-negative adults that had no recent acute infections or vaccinations. The sample belongs to a study of shared clonotypes between healthy human individuals. The V and J ends lost 6 bases and 4 bases respectively, with 16 bases between them. The CDR3 runs 15 residues. The V gene's germline CDR1 is LNHDA and CDR2 SQIVND (reference sequence). Study results and limitations: The sole specimen, blood, was sampled, and tissue repertoires likely differ.

The chain is built from TRBV19 and TRBJ1-5; D gene uncertain. The sequenced sample consisted of naive CD4+ T cells sorted from blood. Subset meaning: CD45RA+ positively selected. This TCR came from a man in his thirties or forties in good health. The CDR3 coding sequence is TGTGCCAGTAGGGAATGGACGGTAGGAAATCAGCCCCAGCATTTT. Translation gives CASREWTVGNQPQHF.